Detailed here is one T cell receptor beta chain. Its specificity is not known. The CDR3 spans 11 residues. Trimming cost V 6 bases and J 4 bases, with 5 bases left between them. Germline V gene lookup returns CDR1 SGHRS and CDR2 YFSETQ. Amplification used 60 Vbeta primers and 13 Jbeta primers. Libraries were prepared by immunoSEQ multiplex PCR; TCRdb keeps only in-frame clonotypes and omits some of them. The sample gives about 180,000 clones, around three quarters of which show up once; approximately 5.1% is in the top ten. The data originate from a study of cytomegalovirus exposure and HLA in healthy donors. Overall study findings and caveats: Roughly even sequencing depth across donors was the assumption behind the presence/absence analyses. A later analysis linked roughly 17,000 TCR beta sequences to HLA alleles at 0.05 false discovery rate. Rare TCR sequences dominated, though some public TCRs recurred in many donors.

The genes are TRBV5-1 and TRBJ1-3; no reliable D call. The TCR sequence derives from a man in his forties in good health and CMV-seronegative. The sequenced sample was PBMCs. CDR3 loop: CASTGGNTIYF. The CDR3, as DNA: TGCGCCAGCACGGGAGGAAACACCATATATTTT. Complete variable domain (other parts from reference TRBV5-1 and TRBJ1-3): KAGVTQTPRYLIKTRGQQVTLSCSPISGHRSVSWYQQTPGQGLQFLFEYFSETQRNKGNFPGRFSGRQFSNSRSEMNVSTLELGDSALYLCASTGGNTIYFGEGSWLTVV.